This T cell receptor beta chain was documented in a study of blood T cells in healthy people across ages (dated by TCRdb to about 2015). Background on the whole study: In model experiments, roughly one uniquely barcoded TCR beta cDNA molecule per two T cells was captured by template switching. Donors of different ages were randomly distributed across sequencing lanes to avoid experimental bias. The donors were split into four age groups: young (average 16 years), middle-aged (about 40), aged (approximately 59) and long-lived (about 82). To track age-related changes in TCR beta repertoire diversity, the study relied on deep sequencing normalized with unique cDNA molecular identifiers. The study analyzed two additional independent replicas of 1 million unique cDNA reads from the same blood draw for two donors, one aged 18 to 29 and one aged 80 or older.

The donors were 40 or so Caucasian individuals from Russia, aged roughly 6 to 100 years, who were systemically healthy. Around 9.9 milliliters of peripheral blood were collected from each donor into EDTA-treated Vacutainer tubes. Ficoll-Paque density-gradient centrifugation was used to isolate PBMCs, with at least 7 million obtained per sample. Total RNA was extracted from PBMCs with Trizol reagent, with at least 5.5 micrograms obtained per sample. The percentages of naive CD45RAhigh/CD27high T cells were determined by flow cytometry on a PBMC aliquot from every donor. Concerning this clonotype itself: No cognate antigen has been identified for it. Relative to the germline gene, one junction end is altered; a read error may explain this.

On the study overall, not on this receptor specifically: Compared with the aged group, more naive CD4+ T cells, fewer expanded clones and increased TCR diversity were shown by the long-lived group, suggesting age selection. Since profiling was done on bulk unsorted PBMCs, naive and antigen-experienced compartments could not be conclusively compared. Estimates of total diversity based on one million sequenced T cells were considered lower bounds and underestimates. Because donor CMV infection status was unknown, age-related changes in expanded clonotypes were potentially confounded. Observed TCR beta diversity per million T cells fell roughly linearly with age, and a significant reduction was already apparent by age about 43. There was a strong correlation between observed TCR beta diversity and the percentage of naive T cells measured by flow cytometry.

Library creation used 5' RACE. Sequencing took place on an Illumina HiSeq 2500. A second PCR of about 7 to 12 cycles was run with a J-beta primer mix and a sample-barcoded 5' primer. A template-switch 5' adaptor carrying 12 random nucleotides introduced a unique molecular identifier onto each TCR beta cDNA molecule. Each sample yielded at least 3 million CDR3-containing paired-end reads. First-strand cDNA was synthesized from all RNA with the Mint cDNA synthesis kit, primed by a TRBC-specific oligonucleotide. All cDNA was treated with uracil-DNA glycosylase and then went through a first 18-cycle PCR with the universal primers M1SS and BC2_uni_R. In the authors' own workflow: For normalization, 1 million high-quality reads, each with a distinct molecular identifier, were randomly selected from each sample. Instead of being binned into consensus sequences, reads that shared molecular identifiers were thrown out. MiTCR, set to a Q25 quality threshold and the strictest error-elimination algorithm, was used for CDR3 identification, clonotype clustering and error correction. A nonparametric unseen species model with Euler transformation was used to estimate a lower bound on total TCR beta diversity. TCRdb redid the processing of the public reads, applying fastp at Q25 and MiXCR, and retained in-frame beta chains. A single entry per CDR3 protein holds the most common genes and DNA from its merged rows. The authors' filters were not applied to this entry. The sample data list some 800,000 distinct CDR3 sequences, and 40% to 50% of these were observed just once. The ten largest clones add up to 15% to 25% of the sample.

The receptor's source is a man aged 55-75 years in good health. Sequenced material: blood.

The DNA is as follows: TGCAGCGTTGAAACTAGCGGGAGGACAGATTCGCAGTATTTT. This is translated as CSVETSGRTDSQYF. The receptor chain draws on TRBV29-1 and TRBJ2-3; TRBD2 lines up with 12 middle nucleotides. The cysteine opens and the phenylalanine closes a CDR3 of 14 amino acids. The DNA shown is the 42-base CDR3, in frame from base 1. CDR1 SQVTM and CDR2 ANQGSEA are derived from the germline V gene.